A selection of T cell receptor beta chains follows, all from one sample in a study of T cell responses to AZD1222 COVID-19 vaccine. Assay used: immunoSEQ multiplex PCR; TCRdb lists only in-frame clones, some missing. The sample contains 100,000 to 150,000 clones, 89% of which appear only once. This material consisted of peripheral blood, taken on day 0 of AZD1222 vaccination. All receptors come from an adult in good health. CDR3s include the opening cysteine and the closing phenylalanine or tryptophan. A D gene is named only where the DNA matches it firmly. A clone size is listed for some rows: how often the clone was seen (once, few, many), or a class if it is expanded.

d_call,j_call,clone_size,cdr3_length,v_call,cdr3_aa,cdr3_nt
-,TRBJ1-4,-,17,TRBV18,CASSPERTLHAREKLFF,TGTGCCAGCTCACCCGAACGTACTCTTCACGCCCGAGAAAAACTGTTTTTT
-,TRBJ1-2,-,12,TRBV25-1,CASTEQGLGYTF,TGTGCCAGCACCGAACAGGGCTTGGGCTACACCTTC
-,TRBJ2-3,-,12,TRBV29-1,CSVRPDPDTQYF,TGCAGCGTTCGACCAGACCCAGATACGCAGTATTTT
TRBD1,TRBJ2-3,-,16,TRBV7-8,CASSQLQGLDTDTQYF,TGTGCCAGCAGCCAGCTACAGGGGTTGGACACAGATACGCAGTATTTT
-,TRBJ1-5,-,15,TRBV2,CASTRVGYSNQPQHF,TGTGCCAGCACCCGGGTAGGATATAGCAATCAGCCCCAGCATTTT
-,TRBJ1-5,-,11,TRBV6-5,CAVRLGSAQHF,TGTGCCGTTAGGTTGGGTTCGGCCCAGCATTTT
TRBD2,TRBJ2-5,-,16,TRBV30,CAWSGSAGGRQETQYF,TGTGCCTGGAGTGGATCAGCGGGGGGGAGGCAAGAGACCCAGTACTTC
TRBD2,TRBJ2-1,once,12,TRBV12-3/TRBV12-4,CASTRTSGEQFF,TGTGCCAGCACCCGGACTAGCGGTGAGCAGTTCTTC
TRBD1,TRBJ1-4,-,14,TRBV6-5,CASSPDRLNEKLFF,TGTGCCAGTTCCCCGGACAGGTTAAATGAAAAACTGTTTTTT
-,TRBJ2-5,-,14,TRBV30,CAWTPGFDQETQYF,TGTGCCTGGACCCCGGGGTTTGACCAAGAGACCCAGTACTTC
-,TRBJ1-1,-,16,TRBV19,CASTTLGIGANTEAFF,TGTGCCAGTACCACCTTGGGGATAGGGGCGAACACTGAAGCTTTCTTT
TRBD2,TRBJ2-1,-,15,TRBV6-1,CASSETSSSYNEQFF,TGTGCCAGCAGTGAGACTAGCAGCTCCTACAATGAGCAGTTCTTC
-,TRBJ1-5,-,16,TRBV5-5,CASSLEADGSNQPQHF,TGTGCCAGCAGCTTGGAGGCGGACGGGAGCAATCAGCCCCAGCATTTT
-,TRBJ1-1,-,15,TRBV3-1/TRBV3-2,CASSRTGPGITEAFF,TGTGCCAGCAGCCGTACAGGGCCAGGGATCACTGAAGCTTTCTTT
TRBD1,TRBJ1-5,once,16,TRBV5-6,CASSSPRDRGDQPQHF,TGTGCCAGCAGCTCCCCCCGCGACAGGGGAGATCAGCCCCAGCATTTT
-,TRBJ1-1,once,11,TRBV2,CASSEQPEAFF,TGTGCCAGCAGTGAACAGCCTGAAGCTTTCTTT
-,TRBJ2-7,-,15,TRBV4-2,CASSQDTYPSYEQYF,TGTGCCAGCAGCCAAGATACGTACCCGTCCTACGAGCAGTACTTC
-,TRBJ2-1,once,16,TRBV7-3,CASSLSVSDSYNEQFF,TGTGCCAGCAGCTTAAGTGTAAGCGATTCCTACAATGAGCAGTTCTTC
-,TRBJ2-7,-,14,TRBV6-2/TRBV6-3,CASSYPGQQYEQYF,TGTGCCAGCAGTTACCCTGGACAGCAGTACGAGCAGTACTTC